These T cell receptor beta chains were read from a single sample in a study of control samples from healthy donors and cancer patients. The table came from immunoSEQ multiplex PCR; TCRdb's copy has only in-frame clones and leaves some out. The repertoire consists of under 150,000 clones, with about 92% occurring once and the leading ten covering over 1.5%. The sequenced material came from PBMCs. These receptors were collected from a man aged 45 to 65 with head and neck cancer. Both conserved end residues are part of each CDR3. A D gene is named only where the DNA matches it firmly. Size tells how often a clone was seen (once, few, many) or the class of an expanded clone, and some rows leave it out.

J gene,clone size,V gene,D gene,CDR3 protein,CDR3 DNA
TRBJ2-5,NA,TRBV18,NA,CASSRLGTEETQYF,TGTGCCAGCTCACGCCTAGGGACCGAAGAGACCCAGTACTTC
TRBJ2-7,once,TRBV5-6,TRBD1,CASSAPGQGAAEQYF,TGTGCCAGCAGTGCACCGGGACAGGGGGCAGCCGAGCAGTACTTC
TRBJ2-1,NA,TRBV5-5,NA,CASSNPLDDYNEQFF,TGTGCCAGCAGCAATCCGCTTGACGATTACAATGAGCAGTTCTTC
TRBJ2-2,NA,TRBV4-3,NA,CASSQDFRPTGELFF,TGCGCCAGCAGCCAAGATTTTAGGCCCACCGGGGAGCTGTTTTTT
TRBJ1-2,NA,TRBV9,TRBD1,CASSVEDRRYGYTF,TGTGCCAGCAGCGTAGAGGACAGGAGATATGGCTACACCTTC
TRBJ2-7,NA,TRBV5-3,NA,CARSLGNRPYEQYF,TGTGCCAGAAGCTTGGGAAACAGGCCCTACGAGCAGTACTTC
TRBJ2-7,NA,TRBV6-2/TRBV6-3,NA,CASSRPGQPYEQYF,TGTGCCAGCAGTCGCCCAGGACAGCCCTACGAGCAGTACTTC
TRBJ1-1,NA,TRBV12-5,NA,CASGLYWNTEAFF,TGTGCTAGTGGTTTGTATTGGAACACTGAAGCTTTCTTT
TRBJ2-7,NA,TRBV19,NA,CASSKWTGGKLGEQYF,TGTGCCAGTAGTAAGTGGACAGGAGGGAAACTTGGCGAGCAGTACTTC
TRBJ1-1,NA,TRBV6-2/TRBV6-3,TRBD1,CASSYSDREGQAFF,TGTGCCAGCAGTTACTCCGACAGGGAAGGACAAGCTTTCTTT
TRBJ2-3,once,TRBV5-1,NA,CASSLDVGGDTDTQYF,TGCGCCAGCAGCTTGGACGTCGGGGGCGACACAGATACGCAGTATTTT
TRBJ2-1,few,TRBV7-8,TRBD2,CASSWGLAVGSYNEQFF,TGTGCCAGCAGCTGGGGACTAGCGGTTGGGTCCTACAATGAGCAGTTCTTC
TRBJ1-1,NA,TRBV5-1,NA,CASSLSVHSTGSTEAFF,TGCGCCAGCAGCTTGTCGGTACACTCTACAGGGAGCACTGAAGCTTTCTTT
TRBJ1-2,few,TRBV13,NA,CASSPTRRRGVGSNGYTF,TGTGCCAGCAGTCCTACGAGGAGGCGGGGAGTCGGGTCCAATGGCTACACCTTC
TRBJ2-7,NA,TRBV18,TRBD1,CASSPTDRGLFIEQYF,TGTGCCAGCTCACCAACAGACAGGGGGTTGTTCATTGAGCAGTACTTC
TRBJ2-3,NA,TRBV9,NA,CASSVEANTDTQYF,TGTGCCAGCAGCGTAGAAGCCAACACAGATACGCAGTATTTT
TRBJ1-2,NA,TRBV5-6,NA,CASSLGGGRSDGYTF,TGTGCCAGCAGTCTGGGTGGGGGGCGATCGGATGGCTACACCTTC
TRBJ2-5,NA,TRBV3-1/TRBV3-2,NA,CASSGTPVRTQYF,TGTGCCAGCAGTGGGACACCCGTCAGGACCCAGTACTTC
TRBJ1-4,NA,TRBV30,NA,CAWSRGAGEKLFF,TGTGCCTGGAGTAGGGGCGCGGGTGAAAAACTGTTTTTT
TRBJ1-5,NA,TRBV19,NA,CASKGGQGGNQPQHF,TGTGCCAGTAAGGGTGGCCAGGGCGGCAATCAGCCCCAGCATTTT
TRBJ1-4,NA,TRBV25-1,TRBD1,CASRQGANEKLFF,TGTGCCAGCAGACAGGGGGCGAATGAAAAACTGTTTTTT
TRBJ1-1,NA,TRBV7-8,TRBD1,CASSLEGAHPGQGARNTEAFF,TGTGCCAGCAGCTTAGAGGGTGCTCACCCGGGACAGGGGGCTCGTAACACTGAAGCTTTCTTT
TRBJ2-2,NA,TRBV11-3,NA,CASSLAGQAGELFF,TGTGCCAGCAGCTTAGCGGGGCAGGCCGGGGAGCTGTTTTTT
TRBJ2-1,NA,TRBV15,NA,CATSRVRGGEQFF,TGTGCCACCAGCAGAGTGAGGGGCGGTGAGCAGTTCTTC
TRBJ1-2,NA,TRBV30,NA,CAWRGEGYGYTF,TGTGCCTGGAGGGGGGAGGGTTATGGCTACACCTTC
TRBJ1-1,NA,TRBV28,TRBD1,CASSLDRTRTEAFF,TGTGCCAGCAGTTTGGACAGGACCCGGACTGAAGCTTTCTTT
TRBJ2-1,NA,TRBV6-5,NA,CASSVRNEQFF,TGTGCCAGCAGCGTAAGAAATGAGCAGTTCTTC
TRBJ2-3,NA,TRBV21-1,NA,CASSANRDSTDTQYF,TGTGCCAGCAGCGCCAACAGGGATAGCACAGATACGCAGTATTTT